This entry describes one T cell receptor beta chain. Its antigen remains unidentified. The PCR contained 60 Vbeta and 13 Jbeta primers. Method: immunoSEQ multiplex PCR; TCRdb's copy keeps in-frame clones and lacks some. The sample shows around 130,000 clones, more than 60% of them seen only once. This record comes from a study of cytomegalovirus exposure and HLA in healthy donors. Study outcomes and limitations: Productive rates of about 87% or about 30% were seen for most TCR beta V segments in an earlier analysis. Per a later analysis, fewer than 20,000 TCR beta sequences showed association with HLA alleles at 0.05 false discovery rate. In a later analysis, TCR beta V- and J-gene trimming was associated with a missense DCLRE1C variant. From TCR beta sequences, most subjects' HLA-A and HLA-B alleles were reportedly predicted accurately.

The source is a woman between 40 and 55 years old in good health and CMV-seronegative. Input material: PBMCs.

CDR3 bases: TGTGCCAGCAACGTCTATCAGGGATCTGGAAACACCATATATTTT. Protein: CASNVYQGSGNTIYF. The chain couples TRBV6-1 to TRBJ1-3, with a possible D match to TRBD1 (5 bases). V dropped 7 bases and J dropped 1 base, with 14 bases sitting between them. CDR1 is MNHNS and CDR2 is SASEGT in the germline V gene. CDR3 length: 15 residues.